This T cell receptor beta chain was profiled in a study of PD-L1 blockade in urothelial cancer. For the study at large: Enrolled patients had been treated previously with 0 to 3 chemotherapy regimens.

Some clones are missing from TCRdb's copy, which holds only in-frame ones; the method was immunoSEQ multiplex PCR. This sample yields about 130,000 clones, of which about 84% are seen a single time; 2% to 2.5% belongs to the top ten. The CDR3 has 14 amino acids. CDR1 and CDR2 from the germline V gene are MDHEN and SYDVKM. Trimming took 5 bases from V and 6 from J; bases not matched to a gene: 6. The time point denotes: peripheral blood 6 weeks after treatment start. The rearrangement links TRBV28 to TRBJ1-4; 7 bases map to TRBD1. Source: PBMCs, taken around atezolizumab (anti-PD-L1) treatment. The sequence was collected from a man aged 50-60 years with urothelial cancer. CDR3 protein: CASSPTGLDEKLFF. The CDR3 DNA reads TGTGCCAGCAGTCCGACAGGGCTAGATGAAAAACTGTTTTTT.